Below, 27 T cell receptor beta chains from the same sample are listed, as sequenced in a study of cytotoxic CD8 clonotypes in ibrutinib-treated CLL. The protocol was immunoSEQ multiplex PCR, while the TCRdb copy is restricted to in-frame clones and leaves out a portion. The sample comprises some 200,000 clones, roughly three quarters of which are singletons, and roughly 10% rests with the top ten. The sequenced sample was PBMCs, obtained after 12 months of ibrutinib treatment. The receptors were sampled from a human donor with chronic lymphocytic leukemia.

CDR3 coding DNA: TGTGCCAGTGGGGGACAGCTGTCCTACGAGCAGTACTTC. Its translation: CASGGQLSYEQYF. V and J are TRBV19 and TRBJ2-7; 7 nucleotides align to TRBD1. CDR3 size: 13 residues. Germline CDR1 is LNHDA and CDR2 is SQIVND (reference sequence). V gave up 8 bases and J gave up 1 base; unmatched junction bases: 5.

The chain couples TRBV7-9 to TRBJ2-5, with unresolved D. CDR1 and CDR2 from the germline V gene are SEHNR and FQNEAQ (reference sequence). V dropped 5 bases and J dropped 7 bases, with 11 bases sitting between them. The CDR3 is 12 residues long. The CDR3 loop reads CASSTQSGTQYF. The DNA of the CDR3 is TGTGCCAGCAGCACCCAATCCGGGACCCAGTACTTC. Based on the CDR3 plus reference TRBV7-9 and TRBJ2-5, the full variable domain is DTGVSQNPRHKITKRGQNVTFRCDPISEHNRLYWYRQTLGQGPEFLTYFQNEAQLEKSRLLSDRFSAERPKGSFSTLEIQRTEQGDSAMYLCASSTQSGTQYFGPGTRLLVL.

This chain joins TRBV5-1 and TRBJ2-5; the D gene is possibly TRBD2 (6 bases). CDR3 length: 15 residues. In germline, CDR1 is SGHRS, CDR2 YFSETQ. V was trimmed by 8 bases and J by 1 base, leaving 18 bases between them. Here the CDR3 DNA reads TGCGCCAGTTATCGGGGGTCTAGCGCCCAAGAGACCCAGTACTTC. Amino acid sequence: CASYRGSSAQETQYF.

V usage is TRBV6-5 and J usage is TRBJ2-5; 11 bases align to TRBD2. Per the germline V gene, CDR1 is MNHEY and CDR2 is SVGAGI. The junction had 4 bases not matched to a gene; V was cut back by 2 bases and J by 5 bases. This CDR3 region has 15 residues. DNA of the CDR3: TGTGCCAGCAGTTACCCTTGGACTAGCGGGGAGACCCAGTACTTC. Protein sequence: CASSYPWTSGETQYF.

The genes are TRBV9 and TRBJ1-2, with D unresolved. The CDR3 covers 16 residues. V lost 4 bases and J lost 8, with 24 bases in between. The germline gives CDR1 SGDLS, CDR2 YYNGEE. The CDR3 here is CASSSPRTNREGGYTF. CDR3 in DNA: TGTGCCAGCAGCTCACCCAGAACGAACCGGGAGGGCGGCTACACCTTC.

The chain recombines TRBV7-9 with TRBJ2-7; tentatively, D is TRBD1 or TRBD2 (5 bases each). The length of the CDR3 is 15 residues. Trimming removed 5 bases at V and 2 bases at J, with 16 bases between. CDR1 is SEHNR, CDR2 FQNEAQ, per germline (reference sequence). Here the CDR3 DNA reads TGTGCCAGCAGCCCTGGGACGTTTGGTACCTACGAGCAGTACTTC. It codes for CASSPGTFGTYEQYF.

This clone was counted only a few times. The chain couples TRBV4-1 to TRBJ2-7; unclear D gene. The V gene lost 4 bases and the J gene lost 4 bases, with 11 bases spanning the gap. The CDR3 loop spans 13 amino acids. The germline CDR1 and CDR2 sequences are MGHRA and YSYEKL. The CDR3 nucleotides read TGCGCCAGCAGCCTGGGGAACTATTACGAGCAGTACTTC. Translation: CASSLGNYYEQYF.

The count of this clone is one. This CDR3 reads CASSLNTGLGNTEAFF. CDR3 sequence (DNA): TGTGCCAGCAGTTTAAATACAGGGTTGGGTAACACTGAAGCTTTCTTT. V gene TRBV2 combines with J gene TRBJ1-1, with D possibly matching TRBD1 (6 bases). CDR1 and CDR2 (germline): SNHLY, FYNNEI. The CDR3 loop spans 16 amino acids. V was shortened by 5 bases and J by 2 bases, with 18 bases between the two germline ends. The full variable domain, in which reference TRBV2 and TRBJ1-1 provide the parts outside the CDR3, is EPEVTQTPSHQVTQMGQEVILRCVPISNHLYFYWYRQILGQKVEFLVSFYNNEISEKSEIFDDQFSVERPDGSNFTLKIRSTKLEDSAMYFCASSLNTGLGNTEAFFGQGTRLTVV.

The rearrangement links TRBV6-1 to TRBJ1-2; a weak D match, TRBD1 (6 bases). The germline gives CDR1 MNHNS, CDR2 SASEGT. The CDR3 has 16 amino acids. The V gene lost 0 bases and the J gene lost 8 bases, with 19 bases spanning the gap. CDR3 sequence reads: CASSEAVVGGDRGYTF. The CDR3 DNA follows: TGTGCCAGCAGTGAAGCGGTGGTAGGGGGTGATAGGGGCTACACCTTC.

The chain recombines TRBV7-8 with TRBJ1-2; maybe TRBD1 (6 bases). The V gene lost 5 bases and the J gene lost 1 base, with 14 bases spanning the gap. The CDR3 is 15 amino acids. The V gene's germline CDR1 is SGHVS and CDR2 FQNEAQ. The CDR3 spells CASSPGTTVNYGYTF. The CDR3 DNA reads TGTGCCAGCAGCCCCGGGACAACCGTTAACTATGGCTACACCTTC.

The CDR3 loop is CASRGTGGMGEKLFF. Here the CDR3 DNA reads TGTGCCAGCAGAGGGACAGGGGGCATGGGTGAAAAACTGTTTTTT. This chain links TRBV6-5 with TRBJ1-4, with 12 bases matching TRBD1. The length of the CDR3 is 15 residues. Unmatched junction bases numbered 6, after V lost 6 bases and J lost 7 bases. Germline CDR1 MNHEY, CDR2 SVGAGI.

The V call is TRBV19, the J call TRBJ2-1; TRBD1 agrees at 9 bases. Germline CDR1 and CDR2: LNHDA and SQIVND (reference sequence). The CDR3 covers 15 residues. Trimming took 8 bases from V and 6 from J; bases not matched to a gene: 11. Here the CDR3 reads CASGWGDRATNEQFF. CDR3 sequence (DNA): TGTGCCAGTGGATGGGGGGACAGGGCGACCAATGAGCAGTTCTTC. Combining the CDR3 with reference TRBV19 and TRBJ2-1 gives the whole variable domain DGGITQSPKYLFRKEGQNVTLSCEQNLNHDAMYWYRQDPGQGLRLIYYSQIVNDFQKGDIAEGYSVSREKKESFPLTVTSAQKNPTAFYLCASGWGDRATNEQFFGPGTRLTVL.

With regard to this clone: This specimen includes other DNA sequences encoding the same CDR3. The chain joins TRBV5-1 to TRBJ2-5; 8 bases align to TRBD2. Losses at the gene ends were 7 bases for V and 2 bases for J; bases not matched to a gene: 4. The germline gives CDR1 SGHRS, CDR2 YFSETQ. The CDR3 totals 13 residues. The CDR3 reads CASSGGGQETQYF. The CDR3 DNA follows: TGCGCCAGCTCCGGGGGGGGGCAAGAGACCCAGTACTTC. Combining the CDR3 with reference TRBV5-1 and TRBJ2-5 gives the whole variable domain KAGVTQTPRYLIKTRGQQVTLSCSPISGHRSVSWYQQTPGQGLQFLFEYFSETQRNKGNFPGRFSGRQFSNSRSEMNVSTLELGDSALYLCASSGGGQETQYFGPGTRLLVL.

V gene TRBV16 combines with J gene TRBJ2-7, with TRBD2 matching 9 bases. CDR1 KGHSY and CDR2 FQNENV come from the germline V gene. The V and J ends lost 0 bases and 5 bases, in that order; junction bases with no gene match: 11. The CDR3 loop spans 17 amino acids. This CDR3 reads CASSQSAGGPPNNEQYF. DNA for the CDR3: TGTGCCAGCAGCCAATCAGCGGGAGGCCCTCCTAACAACGAGCAGTACTTC. The full variable domain, with the rest looked up from reference TRBV16 and TRBJ2-7, is GEEVAQTPKHLVRGEGQKAKLYCAPIKGHSYVFWYQQVLKNEFKFLISFQNENVFDETGMPKERFSAKCLPNSPCSLEIQATKLEDSAVYFCASSQSAGGPPNNEQYFGPGTRLTVT.

V is TRBV12-5 and J is TRBJ2-1, with D hard to call. The germline V gene encodes CDR1 LGHNT and CDR2 FRNRAP. V was clipped by 1 base and J by 7 bases, with 11 bases between them. The CDR3 length is 14 residues. The CDR3 DNA follows: TGTGCTAGTGGTTTGGCGCTCCCCCCGAATGAGCAGTTCTTC. Residues: CASGLALPPNEQFF.

The chain is built from TRBV11-1 and TRBJ1-6, with TRBD1 identical over 8 bases. Germline V CDR1 and CDR2: SGHAT, FQDESV (reference sequence). This CDR3 is 18 amino acids long. The V and J ends lost 1 base and 7 bases, in that order; junction bases with no gene match: 12. Written as DNA, the CDR3 is TGTGCCAGCAGCTTAGGAGGAAGGACAGGGTTACGGAATTCACCCCTCCACTTT. It is translated as CASSLGGRTGLRNSPLHF. The full variable domain, in which reference TRBV11-1 and TRBJ1-6 provide the parts outside the CDR3, is EAEVAQSPRYKITEKSQAVAFWCDPISGHATLYWYRQILGQGPELLVQFQDESVVDDSQLPKDRFSAERLKGVDSTLKIQPAELGDSAMYLCASSLGGRTGLRNSPLHFGNGTRLTVT.

This chain links TRBV4-1 with TRBJ2-3; 9 bases align to TRBD2. Germline loops: CDR1 MGHRA, CDR2 YSYEKL. Trimming took 4 bases from V and 1 from J; bases not matched to a gene: 3. CDR3 length equals 15 residues. CDR3 loop: CASSLAGARTDTQYF. The CDR3 DNA reads as TGCGCCAGCAGCCTAGCGGGGGCCCGCACAGATACGCAGTATTTT.

The CDR3 bases are TGTGCCAGCAGCTTAGACAGGCCGGGGCCCCAGCATTTT. Translated, it gives CASSLDRPGPQHF. The chain employs TRBV7-8 and TRBJ1-5, with TRBD1 as a possible D gene (5 bases). From germline, CDR1 is SGHVS and CDR2 FQNEAQ. Trimming removed 1 base from V and 9 bases from J, with 10 bases in between. This CDR3 is built from 13 residues.

The chain carries TRBV7-6 and TRBJ1-6, with 7 bases identical to TRBD1. The germline gives CDR1 SGHVS, CDR2 FNYEAQ. V was clipped by 0 bases and J by 6 bases; unmatched bases: 5. CDR3 length: 16 residues. CDR3 sequence reads: CASSLADRGLNSPLHF. CDR3 DNA: TGTGCCAGCAGCTTAGCGGATAGGGGGCTTAATTCACCCCTCCACTTT.

The rearrangement joins TRBV5-4 to TRBJ2-1, with 8 bases fitting TRBD2. The V gene's germline CDR1 is SGHNT and CDR2 YYREEE (reference sequence). Unmatched junction bases numbered 12, after V lost 4 bases and J lost 9 bases. The CDR3 runs to 15 residues. Here the CDR3 reads CASSPRVSGIAEQFF. The CDR3 DNA reads TGTGCCAGCAGCCCCCGGGTTAGCGGGATCGCTGAGCAGTTCTTC.

The V and J genes are TRBV11-2 and TRBJ2-1; the D gene is possibly TRBD2 (6 bases). Germline CDR1 is SGHAT and CDR2 is FQNNGV. Between the trimmed V and J ends, which lost 6 bases and 7 bases, there was a span of 13 bases. The CDR3 length is 13 residues. The CDR3: CASSPGLQNEQFF. DNA of the CDR3: TGTGCCAGCAGTCCGGGACTGCAGAATGAGCAGTTCTTC. The full variable domain, rest sourced from reference TRBV11-2 and TRBJ2-1, is EAGVAQSPRYKIIEKRQSVAFWCNPISGHATLYWYQQILGQGPKLLIQFQNNGVVDDSQLPKDRFSAERLKGVDSTLKIQPAKLEDSAVYLCASSPGLQNEQFFGPGTRLTVL.

V is TRBV4-1 and J is TRBJ2-1, with D perhaps matching TRBD1 or TRBD2 (5 bases each). Germline-derived CDR1 and CDR2 are MGHRA and YSYEKL. The length of the CDR3 is 14 residues. The V end was cut by 3 bases, the J end by 7 bases, with 13 bases between. CDR3 sequence: CASSQGPHSNEQFF. The CDR3 DNA reads as TGCGCCAGCAGCCAGGGACCTCATTCTAATGAGCAGTTCTTC.

The genes are TRBV19 and TRBJ2-1; 9 nucleotides match TRBD2. The germline V gene has CDR1 LNHDA and CDR2 SQIVND (reference sequence). CDR3 length equals 15 residues. J lost 0 bases, V lost 7 bases, and 4 bases had no gene match. The CDR3 loop reads CASTLAGNSYNEQFF. The CDR3 DNA reads as TGTGCCAGTACTCTAGCGGGAAACTCCTACAATGAGCAGTTCTTC.

The V and J genes are TRBV18 and TRBJ2-7, with 12 bases aligning to TRBD1. The germline V gene has CDR1 KGHSH and CDR2 LQKENI. Trimming cost V 3 bases and J 6 bases; bases outside gene matches: 9. The CDR3 is 16 residues long. In DNA, the CDR3 is TGTGCCAGCTCACCGGTGAGGGGACAGGGGGCTATCGAGCAGTACTTC. Amino acids: CASSPVRGQGAIEQYF.

The CDR3 protein is CASSRENEQFF. The CDR3, as DNA: TGCGCCAGCAGCCGAGAAAATGAGCAGTTCTTC. V gene TRBV4-1 combines with J gene TRBJ2-1; D gene ambiguous. Trimming removed 4 bases at V and 7 bases at J, with 5 bases between. Germline V CDR1 and CDR2: MGHRA, YSYEKL. CDR3 length: 11 residues.

This chain uses TRBV7-8 with TRBJ1-2; D may be TRBD1 (6 bases). Trimming stripped 5 bases from V and 5 bases from J, with 18 bases between. The CDR3 length is 15 residues. Germline assignment: CDR1 SGHVS and CDR2 FQNEAQ. The CDR3 region has the DNA TGTGCCAGCAGCCCGGCGCCGGACAGAGTTTATGGCTACACCTTC. It yields the protein CASSPAPDRVYGYTF.

The V gene is TRBV5-8, the J gene TRBJ1-5; no firm D call. CDR3 length: 16 amino acids. Germline V lookup: CDR1 SGHTS, CDR2 YDEGEE. The germline V and J ends were trimmed by 4 bases and 0 bases, with 14 bases remaining between them. The CDR3 spells CASSDARRVSNQPQHF. The CDR3 DNA reads TGTGCCAGCAGCGACGCCCGGAGAGTTAGCAATCAGCCCCAGCATTTT. Filled out from reference TRBV5-8 and TRBJ1-5, the complete variable domain reads EAGVTQSPTHLIKTRGQQATLRCSPISGHTSVYWYQQALGLGLQFLLWYDEGEERNRGNFPPRFSGRQFPNYSSELNVNALELEDSALYLCASSDARRVSNQPQHFGDGTRLSIL.